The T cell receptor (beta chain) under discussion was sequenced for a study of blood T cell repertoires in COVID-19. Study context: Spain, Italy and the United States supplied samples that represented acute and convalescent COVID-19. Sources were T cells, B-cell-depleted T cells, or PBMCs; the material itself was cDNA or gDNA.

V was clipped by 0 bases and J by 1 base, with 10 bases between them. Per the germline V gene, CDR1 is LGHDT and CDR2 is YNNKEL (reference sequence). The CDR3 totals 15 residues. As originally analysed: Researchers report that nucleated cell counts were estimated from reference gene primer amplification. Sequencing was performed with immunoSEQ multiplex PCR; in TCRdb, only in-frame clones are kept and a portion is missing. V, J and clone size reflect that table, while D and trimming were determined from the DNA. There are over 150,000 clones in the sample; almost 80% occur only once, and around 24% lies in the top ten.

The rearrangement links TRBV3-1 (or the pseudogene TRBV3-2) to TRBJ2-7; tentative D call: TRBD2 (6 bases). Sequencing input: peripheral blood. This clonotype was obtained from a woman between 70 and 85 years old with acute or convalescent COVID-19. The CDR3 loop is CASSQDSDYSYEQYF. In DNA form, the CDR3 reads TGTGCCAGCAGCCAAGATTCGGACTATTCCTACGAGCAGTACTTC.